This T cell receptor (beta chain) was found in a study of identical twins. MiXCR, run by TCRdb on the 5' RACE reads, gives a single entry per CDR3 protein. The data hold approximately 700,000 distinct CDR3 sequences, with over 15% observed a single time. This clonotype was observed a few times. Its antigen is not known. Study-level findings and limits: Within cord blood, abundant beta clonotypes carried fewer insertions, but memory repertoires showed no such trend. Twins' surplus sharing was weaker for beta out-of-frame sequences.

This CDR3 comprises 12 residues. V lost 1 base and J 3 bases, leaving 4 bases between the germline ends. Germline V lookup: CDR1 DFQATT, CDR2 SNEGSKA (reference sequence). The data were also submitted as part of a second study, on T cells expressing NK-cell markers.

The chain has TRBV20-1 and TRBJ2-1; no clear D. The clonotype was recovered from a woman aged 18-29 years in good health. Sequenced: PBMCs. CDR3 sequence reads: CSARVYYNEQFF. In DNA, the CDR3 is TGCAGTGCTAGAGTATACTACAATGAGCAGTTCTTC.